This T cell receptor beta chain appears in the sequencing data of a study of early T cells in non-severe SARS-CoV-2 infection. Overall study context: The study sequenced bulk RNA from unsorted whole blood, with chains unpaired.

This clonotype was counted many times. Its antigen is not known. TCRdb reanalysed the 5' RACE reads using MiXCR and keeps one entry per CDR3 protein. The table includes roughly 29,000 distinct CDR3 sequences, about 4.6% detected once. Study results and limitations: Anti-spike CD8 responses were favored in VDJdb matching, and private and CD4 specificities were missed.

This CDR3 spans 12 amino acids. V dropped 6 bases and J dropped 7; count of bases not matched to a gene: 4. The sequencing sample was made of whole blood. The sequence was collected from an adult who was a healthcare worker with PCR-confirmed SARS-CoV-2 infection or an uninfected control (not recorded which). The chain couples TRBV12-3 or TRBV12-4 to TRBJ2-7; 9 bases line up with TRBD1. The CDR3 nucleotides are TGTGCCAGCAGCGGACAGGGGTTAGAGCAGTACTTC. Encoded protein: CASSGQGLEQYF.